These 3 T cell receptor beta chains came from one sample sequenced in a study of T cell changes during pregnancy in multiple sclerosis. Some clones are missing from TCRdb's copy, which holds only in-frame ones; the method was immunoSEQ multiplex PCR. This sample carries roughly 60,000 clones, over 95% of them seen once, and the ten largest clones take 2.5%. Sequenced material: CD8+ T cells from peripheral blood mononuclear cells, taken after pregnancy. These receptor sequences come from a female donor with multiple sclerosis, enrolled in a pregnancy study.

The chain is built from TRBV29-1 and TRBJ1-2, with 7 bases aligning to TRBD1. CDR3 length: 12 amino acids. Germline CDR1 is SQVTM and CDR2 is ANQGSEA. Unmatched junction bases numbered 5, after V lost 4 bases and J lost 6 bases. For the CDR3, the DNA is TGCAGCGTTGTAGGGGACAGAGATGGCTACACCTTC. Residues: CSVVGDRDGYTF.

The chain couples TRBV27 to TRBJ2-1, with TRBD2 as a possible D gene (5 bases). This CDR3 has 15 residues. The ends were cut back, 6 bases at V and 0 bases at J, with 12 bases in the middle. Germline V lookup: CDR1 MNHEY, CDR2 SMNVEV (reference sequence). The CDR3 DNA reads TGTGCCAGCAGCGTAGGACTGAGCTCCTACAATGAGCAGTTCTTC. It encodes CASSVGLSSYNEQFF.

CDR3 sequence: CASSREKNIQYF. The CDR3 region has the DNA TGCGCCAGCAGCCGGGAGAAAAACATTCAGTACTTC. The V call is TRBV5-1, the J call TRBJ2-4; possible D gene TRBD2, 6 bases. The CDR3 is 12 amino acids. V was clipped by 4 bases and J by 4 bases, with 6 bases between them. The germline V gene encodes CDR1 SGHRS and CDR2 YFSETQ.